These T cell receptor beta chains were read from a single sample in a study of tumor-infiltrating lymphocytes in primary liver carcinoma. TCRdb analysed the multiplex PCR reads with MiXCR anew, one entry per CDR3 protein. Seen here are approximately 330,000 distinct CDR3 sequences, almost 65% observed once, and the top ten hold 6.5%. Sequenced sample: peripheral blood. The receptors shown here come from a middle-aged man with primary liver carcinoma and hepatitis B virus infection. Both conserved end residues are part of each CDR3. The order of the fields is J gene, D gene, CDR3 length, clone size, V gene, CDR3 protein, CDR3 DNA. A D gene is named only where the DNA matches it firmly. Rows may omit the clone size; those that give it use once, few, many or a size class.

j_gene: TRBJ2-7; d_gene: NA; len: 12; abundance: NA; v_gene: TRBV29-1; CDR3aa: CSARTEGNEQYF; CDR3nt: TGCAGCGCCCGCACAGAGGGGAATGAGCAGTACTTC
j_gene: TRBJ2-6; d_gene: NA; len: 14; abundance: NA; v_gene: TRBV16; CDR3aa: CASSQSVQGDVLTF; CDR3nt: TGTGCCAGCAGCCAAAGTGTTCAGGGTGACGTCCTGACTTTC
j_gene: TRBJ1-6; d_gene: NA; len: 12; abundance: many; v_gene: TRBV6-1; CDR3aa: CASNDTPSPLHF; CDR3nt: TGTGCCAGCAACGATACCCCTTCACCCCTCCACTTT
j_gene: TRBJ2-5; d_gene: NA; len: 11; abundance: NA; v_gene: TRBV5-6; CDR3aa: CASGLDETQCF; CDR3nt: TGTGCCAGCGGCTTGGATGAGACCCAGTGCTTC
j_gene: TRBJ2-7; d_gene: TRBD1; len: 15; abundance: few; v_gene: TRBV28; CDR3aa: CASSFRTGGSYEQYF; CDR3nt: TGTGCCAGCAGTTTTCGGACAGGGGGATCCTACGAGCAGTACTTC
j_gene: TRBJ2-1; d_gene: TRBD1; len: 15; abundance: NA; v_gene: TRBV6-1; CDR3aa: CASSQQGAPFDEQFF; CDR3nt: TGTGCCAGCAGTCAACAGGGGGCCCCATTTGATGAGCAGTTCTTC
j_gene: TRBJ2-7; d_gene: NA; len: 13; abundance: NA; v_gene: TRBV12-3/TRBV12-4; CDR3aa: CASSSLGAKEQYF; CDR3nt: TGTGCCAGCAGTTCACTGGGGGCGAAGGAGCAGTACTTC
j_gene: TRBJ2-6; d_gene: TRBD1; len: 16; abundance: NA; v_gene: TRBV6-6; CDR3aa: CASSYLQGAGANVLTF; CDR3nt: TGTGCCAGCAGTTACCTACAGGGGGCTGGGGCCAACGTCCTGACTTTC
j_gene: TRBJ2-7; d_gene: NA; len: 14; abundance: NA; v_gene: TRBV5-4; CDR3aa: CASSLNRAPYEQYF; CDR3nt: TGTGCCAGCAGCTTGAACAGGGCACCCTACGAGCAGTACTTC
j_gene: TRBJ2-7; d_gene: TRBD1; len: 14; abundance: NA; v_gene: TRBV11-2; CDR3aa: CASRLDRGCYEQHF; CDR3nt: TGTGCCAGCCGCTTAGACAGGGGGTGCTACGAGCAGCACTTC
j_gene: TRBJ2-6; d_gene: NA; len: 13; abundance: NA; v_gene: TRBV6-1; CDR3aa: CASSRPGANVMTF; CDR3nt: TGTGCCAGCAGTCGACCTGGGGCCAACGTCATGACTTTC
j_gene: TRBJ2-1; d_gene: TRBD2; len: 15; abundance: once; v_gene: TRBV24-1; CDR3aa: CATSDGLASSNDQFF; CDR3nt: TGTGCCACCAGTGATGGACTAGCGAGTTCCAATGACCAGTTCTTC
j_gene: TRBJ1-5; d_gene: TRBD1; len: 14; abundance: NA; v_gene: TRBV28; CDR3aa: CASQGAHRGQPQHF; CDR3nt: TGTGCCTCCCAGGGGGCACACAGGGGACAGCCCCAGCATTTT
j_gene: TRBJ2-6; d_gene: NA; len: 15; abundance: many; v_gene: TRBV6-6; CDR3aa: CASSHTPSGANVLTF; CDR3nt: TGTGCCAGCAGTCATACACCCTCTGGGGCCAACGTCCTGACTTTC
j_gene: TRBJ1-5; d_gene: TRBD1; len: 16; abundance: few; v_gene: TRBV5-6; CDR3aa: CASSLRTGRNDQPQHF; CDR3nt: TGTGCCAGCAGCCTCAGGACAGGGAGGAACGATCAGCCCCAGCATTTT
j_gene: TRBJ2-5; d_gene: TRBD1; len: 16; abundance: NA; v_gene: TRBV11-2; CDR3aa: CASSKTRQGLAETKYF; CDR3nt: TGTGCCAGCAGTAAAACCAGACAGGGATTGGCAGAGACCAAGTACTTC
j_gene: TRBJ2-2; d_gene: TRBD1; len: 16; abundance: few; v_gene: TRBV28; CDR3aa: CASMTTGAMNTGELFF; CDR3nt: TGTGCCAGCATGACGACAGGGGCGATGAACACCGGGGAGCTGTTTTTT
j_gene: TRBJ2-3; d_gene: NA; len: 13; abundance: many; v_gene: TRBV6-5; CDR3aa: CASSYLTSDTQYF; CDR3nt: TGTGCCAGCAGTTACCTGACCTCTGATACGCAGTATTTT
j_gene: TRBJ2-1; d_gene: NA; len: 12; abundance: few; v_gene: TRBV7-9; CDR3aa: CASSLETNEQFF; CDR3nt: TGTGCCAGCAGCTTAGAAACTAATGAGCAGTTCTTC
j_gene: TRBJ2-6; d_gene: NA; len: 20; abundance: NA; v_gene: TRBV11-2; CDR3aa: CASSSTPRGGLRSGANVLTF; CDR3nt: TGTGCCAGCAGCTCGACGCCCCGGGGTGGGCTGCGCTCTGGGGCCAACGTCCTGACTTTC
j_gene: TRBJ2-5; d_gene: NA; len: 13; abundance: many; v_gene: TRBV6-2/TRBV6-3; CDR3aa: CASSGGGQETQYF; CDR3nt: TGTGCCAGCAGCGGAGGGGGGCAAGAGACCCAGTACTTC
j_gene: TRBJ2-7; d_gene: NA; len: 12; abundance: many; v_gene: TRBV6-2/TRBV6-3; CDR3aa: CASSQTYYEQYF; CDR3nt: TGTGCCAGCAGTCAAACATACTACGAGCAGTACTTC
j_gene: TRBJ2-7; d_gene: TRBD2; len: 17; abundance: few; v_gene: TRBV4-2; CDR3aa: CASSQRTSGGLVYEQYF; CDR3nt: TGTGCCAGCAGCCAAAGGACTAGCGGGGGACTCGTTTACGAGCAGTACTTC
j_gene: TRBJ2-7; d_gene: NA; len: 13; abundance: many; v_gene: TRBV12-3/TRBV12-4; CDR3aa: CASSFGRSYEQYF; CDR3nt: TGTGCCAGCAGTTTCGGGCGATCCTACGAGCAGTACTTC
j_gene: TRBJ2-4; d_gene: NA; len: 15; abundance: few; v_gene: TRBV11-3; CDR3aa: CASSFGVIARNIQYF; CDR3nt: TGTGCCAGCAGCTTCGGGGTGATAGCCAGAAACATTCAGTACTTC
j_gene: TRBJ1-1; d_gene: NA; len: 14; abundance: once; v_gene: TRBV11-2; CDR3aa: CASILTAFYTEAFF; CDR3nt: TGTGCCAGCATCTTAACGGCCTTCTACACTGAAGCTTTCTTT
j_gene: TRBJ1-1; d_gene: TRBD1; len: 11; abundance: many; v_gene: TRBV4-1; CDR3aa: CATFGQGEAFF; CDR3nt: TGCGCCACCTTCGGACAGGGGGAAGCTTTCTTT
j_gene: TRBJ1-5; d_gene: TRBD1; len: 18; abundance: few; v_gene: TRBV24-1; CDR3aa: CATSDGGGRQGTYQPQHF; CDR3nt: TGTGCCACCAGTGATGGCGGGGGCAGACAGGGAACGTATCAGCCCCAGCATTTT
j_gene: TRBJ2-1; d_gene: TRBD2; len: 16; abundance: NA; v_gene: TRBV28; CDR3aa: CASSNLGTSGNNEQFF; CDR3nt: TGTGCCAGCAGCAACCTCGGGACTAGCGGAAACAATGAGCAGTTCTTC
j_gene: TRBJ1-4; d_gene: NA; len: 16; abundance: NA; v_gene: TRBV6-1; CDR3aa: CASSEGAGGTNEKLFF; CDR3nt: TGTGCCAGCAGTGAAGGGGCAGGCGGAACTAATGAAAAACTGTTTTTT
j_gene: TRBJ2-7; d_gene: NA; len: 17; abundance: NA; v_gene: TRBV30; CDR3aa: CAWSSTPDSLGVYEQYF; CDR3nt: TGTGCCTGGAGTTCTACGCCGGACAGCCTGGGGGTCTACGAGCAGTACTTC
j_gene: TRBJ2-7; d_gene: NA; len: 14; abundance: NA; v_gene: TRBV4-3; CDR3aa: CSSSQQGGSYEQYF; CDR3nt: TGCTCCAGCAGCCAACAGGGGGGGTCCTACGAGCAGTACTTC
j_gene: TRBJ2-1; d_gene: TRBD2; len: 15; abundance: NA; v_gene: TRBV6-1; CDR3aa: CASNSLAGGFHEQFF; CDR3nt: TGTGCCAGCAACTCTCTAGCGGGAGGTTTCCATGAGCAGTTCTTC
j_gene: TRBJ2-7; d_gene: NA; len: 12; abundance: few; v_gene: TRBV7-9; CDR3aa: CASSPLGKGQYF; CDR3nt: TGTGCCAGCAGCCCCTTGGGTAAGGGGCAGTACTTC
j_gene: TRBJ2-7; d_gene: NA; len: 14; abundance: NA; v_gene: TRBV4-1; CDR3aa: CASGQGHGDYEQYF; CDR3nt: TGTGCCAGCGGCCAAGGGCACGGGGACTACGAGCAGTACTTC
j_gene: TRBJ2-1; d_gene: TRBD1; len: 17; abundance: many; v_gene: TRBV11-1; CDR3aa: CASSLARGTGDYNEQFF; CDR3nt: TGTGCCAGCAGCTTAGCGAGAGGGACAGGGGACTACAATGAGCAGTTCTTC
j_gene: TRBJ1-1; d_gene: NA; len: 14; abundance: NA; v_gene: TRBV6-2/TRBV6-3; CDR3aa: CTSRYPELSTEAFF; CDR3nt: TGTACCAGCAGATACCCAGAGCTGAGCACTGAAGCTTTCTTT
j_gene: TRBJ2-5; d_gene: TRBD1; len: 16; abundance: NA; v_gene: TRBV24-1; CDR3aa: CATSVQTGGIGETQYF; CDR3nt: TGTGCCACCAGTGTCCAGACAGGGGGTATCGGGGAGACCCAGTACTTC
j_gene: TRBJ2-1; d_gene: NA; len: 16; abundance: NA; v_gene: TRBV11-2; CDR3aa: CASSLGVDMAYNEQFF; CDR3nt: TGTGCTAGCAGCTTAGGAGTGGACATGGCATACAATGAGCAGTTCTTC
j_gene: TRBJ1-5; d_gene: NA; len: 12; abundance: many; v_gene: TRBV12-3/TRBV12-4; CDR3aa: CASSQQQQPQHF; CDR3nt: TGTGCCAGCAGTCAACAGCAACAGCCCCAGCATTTT
j_gene: TRBJ1-2; d_gene: TRBD1; len: 15; abundance: many; v_gene: TRBV12-3/TRBV12-4; CDR3aa: CASSLEQGASYGYTF; CDR3nt: TGTGCCAGCAGTTTAGAACAGGGGGCTAGCTATGGCTACACCTTC
j_gene: TRBJ2-3; d_gene: TRBD2; len: 16; abundance: many; v_gene: TRBV12-3/TRBV12-4; CDR3aa: CATTPGLAGGVDTQYF; CDR3nt: TGTGCCACCACCCCCGGACTAGCGGGAGGTGTAGATACGCAGTATTTT
j_gene: TRBJ2-1; d_gene: TRBD2; len: 17; abundance: NA; v_gene: TRBV20-1; CDR3aa: CSARGLAGLPSYNEQFF; CDR3nt: TGCAGTGCTAGGGGACTAGCGGGACTTCCCTCCTACAATGAGCAGTTCTTC
j_gene: TRBJ2-5; d_gene: NA; len: 12; abundance: few; v_gene: TRBV5-1; CDR3aa: CASSPGHATQYF; CDR3nt: TGCGCCAGCAGCCCAGGTCACGCGACCCAGTACTTC
j_gene: TRBJ2-7; d_gene: NA; len: 15; abundance: NA; v_gene: TRBV15; CDR3aa: CATSRELRGLGEQYF; CDR3nt: TGTGCCACCAGCAGAGAACTAAGAGGGTTGGGCGAGCAGTACTTC
j_gene: TRBJ1-1; d_gene: NA; len: 15; abundance: few; v_gene: TRBV4-2; CDR3aa: CASSQESRRTTEAFF; CDR3nt: TGTGCCAGCAGCCAAGAAAGTCGTAGGACCACTGAAGCTTTCTTT
j_gene: TRBJ2-5; d_gene: TRBD1; len: 14; abundance: NA; v_gene: TRBV6-5; CDR3aa: CASSSKGQGETRYF; CDR3nt: TGTGCCAGCAGTTCCAAAGGACAGGGGGAGACCCGGTACTTC